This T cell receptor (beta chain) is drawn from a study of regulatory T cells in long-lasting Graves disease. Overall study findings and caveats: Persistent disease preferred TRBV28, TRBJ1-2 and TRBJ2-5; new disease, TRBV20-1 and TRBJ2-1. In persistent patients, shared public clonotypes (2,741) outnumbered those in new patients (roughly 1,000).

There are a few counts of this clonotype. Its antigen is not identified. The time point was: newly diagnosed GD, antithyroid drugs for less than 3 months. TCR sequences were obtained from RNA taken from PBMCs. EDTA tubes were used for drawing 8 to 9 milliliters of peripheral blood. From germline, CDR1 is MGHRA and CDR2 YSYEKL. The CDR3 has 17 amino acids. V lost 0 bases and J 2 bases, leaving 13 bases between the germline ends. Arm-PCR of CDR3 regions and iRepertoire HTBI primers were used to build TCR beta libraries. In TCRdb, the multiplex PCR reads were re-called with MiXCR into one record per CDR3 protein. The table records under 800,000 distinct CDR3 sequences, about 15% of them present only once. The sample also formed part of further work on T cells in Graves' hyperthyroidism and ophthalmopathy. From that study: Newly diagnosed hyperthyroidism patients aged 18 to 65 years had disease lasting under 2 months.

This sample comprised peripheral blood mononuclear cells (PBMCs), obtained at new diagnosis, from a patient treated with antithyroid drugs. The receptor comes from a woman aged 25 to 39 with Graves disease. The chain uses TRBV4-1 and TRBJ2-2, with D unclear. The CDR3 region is CASSQESSLSNTGELFF. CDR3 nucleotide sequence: TGCGCCAGCAGCCAAGAGTCTTCACTTTCTAACACCGGGGAGCTGTTTTTT.